This entry lists 20 T cell receptor beta chains sequenced from one sample in a study of blood T cell repertoires in COVID-19. Profiling relied on immunoSEQ multiplex PCR, and the TCRdb table lists in-frame clones only, not all of them. The data hold 100,000 to 150,000 clones, with more than 90% observed a single time. Input material: peripheral blood. These receptors were obtained from a man in his sixties with COVID-19, enrolled during active disease.

V is TRBV15 and J is TRBJ2-7; unclear D gene. The V and J ends lost 3 bases and 5 bases respectively, with 17 bases between them. The CDR3 has 15 residues. CDR1 is LNHNV, CDR2 YYDKDF, per germline (reference sequence). The CDR3 DNA is TGTGCCACCAGCAGTCGACTGACGACCCCGGACGAGCAGTACTTC. Its protein product is CATSSRLTTPDEQYF.

This chain joins TRBV4-1 and TRBJ1-5; 7 nucleotides align to TRBD1. Germline assignment: CDR1 MGHRA and CDR2 YSYEKL. The CDR3 sequence is 15 residues long. The V and J ends lost 5 bases and 5 bases, in that order; junction bases with no gene match: 9. CDR3 sequence: CASSGGQRTDQPQHF. Here the CDR3 DNA reads TGCGCCAGCAGCGGGGGACAGAGAACCGATCAGCCCCAGCATTTT.

V and J are TRBV24-1 and TRBJ2-3, with TRBD1 matching 10 bases. Trimming removed 4 bases from V and 1 base from J; junction bases left unmatched: 4. The V gene's germline CDR1 is KGHDR and CDR2 SFDVKD. The CDR3 has 16 residues. The CDR3 is CATSDRDRGRTDTQYF. CDR3 nucleotide sequence: TGTGCCACCAGTGACCGAGACAGGGGGCGCACAGATACGCAGTATTTT.

The rearrangement links TRBV4-3 to TRBJ2-7, with 12 bases that match TRBD2. The CDR3 has 19 residues. V was clipped by 1 base and J by 0 bases; unmatched bases: 10. Germline V lookup: CDR1 LGHNA, CDR2 YSLEER. This chain's CDR3 is CASSQGILLAGGNSYEQYF. The CDR3 nucleotides read TGCGCCAGCAGCCAAGGTATCCTACTAGCGGGAGGCAACTCCTACGAGCAGTACTTC.

The chain is built from TRBV28 and TRBJ1-3; D might be TRBD1 (5 bases). The length of the CDR3 is 17 residues. V was clipped by 4 bases and J by 7 bases, with 23 bases between them. Germline assignment: CDR1 MDHEN and CDR2 SYDVKM. The CDR3 coding sequence is TGTGCCAGCAGTTACCCTTCTCTAGGACACCCCGGGAACACCATATATTTT. Amino acids: CASSYPSLGHPGNTIYF.

This clone was recorded only once. The chain combines TRBV24-1 with TRBJ1-5, with D unclear. CDR1 KGHDR and CDR2 SFDVKD come from the germline V gene. V was clipped by 0 bases and J by 5 bases, with 7 bases between them. There are 14 residues in the CDR3. CDR3 sequence: CATSDLGEDQPQHF. The CDR3 DNA follows: TGTGCCACCAGTGATTTGGGGGAGGATCAGCCCCAGCATTTT.

The chain links TRBV4-1 to TRBJ1-6, with 12 bases aligning to TRBD1. The CDR3 spans 17 residues. The V and J ends lost 3 bases and 0 bases, in that order; junction bases with no gene match: 0. CDR1 MGHRA and CDR2 YSYEKL come from the germline V gene. Written as DNA, the CDR3 is TGCGCCAGCAGCCAGGGACAGGGGGCCTCCTATAATTCACCCCTCCACTTT. Encoded protein: CASSQGQGASYNSPLHF.

This chain links TRBV19 with TRBJ1-1, with D unresolved. The CDR3 extends over 15 amino acids. Trimming left V 0 bases short and J 6 bases short, with 14 bases between. CDR1 is LNHDA and CDR2 is SQIVND in the germline V gene (reference sequence). This CDR3 is CASSIESVRRAEAFF. The DNA for the CDR3 is TGTGCCAGTAGTATAGAGAGTGTCAGGAGGGCTGAAGCTTTCTTT.

The chain carries TRBV29-1 and TRBJ2-7; D perhaps matches TRBD1 (6 bases). This CDR3 is built from 11 residues. Trimming removed 5 bases from V and 3 bases from J, with 8 bases in between. Germline V gives CDR1 SQVTM, CDR2 ANQGSEA. For the CDR3, the DNA is TGCAGCGTTAAACAGGGCTACGAGCAGTACTTC. It is translated as CSVKQGYEQYF.

The chain recombines TRBV28 with TRBJ2-6, with 12 bases matching TRBD2. The CDR3 sequence is 16 residues long. Germline-derived CDR1 and CDR2 are MDHEN and SYDVKM. J was trimmed by 0 bases and V by 6 bases; bases with no gene match: 0. The CDR3 spells CASRLAGGSGANVLTF. The CDR3 DNA reads as TGTGCCAGCAGACTAGCGGGAGGCTCTGGGGCCAACGTCCTGACTTTC. Variable domain in full (rest from reference TRBV28 and TRBJ2-6): DVKVTQSSRYLVKRTGEKVFLECVQDMDHENMFWYRQDPGLGLRLIYFSYDVKMKEKGDIPEGYSVSREKKERFSLILESASTNQTSMYLCASRLAGGSGANVLTFGAGSRLTVL.

This chain joins TRBV7-9 and TRBJ2-1; TRBD2 matches at 8 bases. The germline gives CDR1 SEHNR, CDR2 FQNEAQ (reference sequence). The V and J ends lost 5 bases and 6 bases, in that order; junction bases with no gene match: 9. The CDR3 contains 15 residues. The DNA of the CDR3 is TGTGCCAGCAGCGAAACCGGGACTAGGAGCAATGAGCAGTTCTTC. Translation gives CASSETGTRSNEQFF.

J is TRBJ2-7 and V is TRBV28; D remains unclear. The CDR3 is 13 amino acids. Germline loops: CDR1 MDHEN, CDR2 SYDVKM. V was cut by 5 bases and J by 3 bases, with 11 bases left in between. The CDR3 is CASSAPSLYEQYF. CDR3 sequence (DNA): TGTGCCAGCAGTGCACCTAGTCTCTACGAGCAGTACTTC.

The chain joins TRBV21-1 to TRBJ1-1; TRBD1 is the table's D call, not checked against the DNA. TRBV21-1 is termed a pseudogene. This CDR3 has 16 amino acids. The CDR3: CASSKVGTPTKFEAFF. The CDR3 coding sequence is TGTGCCAGCAGCAAAGTGGGGACACCAACCAAATTTGAAGCTTTCTTT.

The chain links TRBV7-3 to TRBJ2-7; perhaps TRBD2 as D (6 bases). CDR1 and CDR2 (germline): SGHTA, FQGTGA. The CDR3 is 15 residues long. Trimming removed 5 bases at V and 0 bases at J, with 14 bases between. The CDR3: CASSPGRDTSYEQYF. The CDR3 DNA sequence: TGTGCCAGCAGCCCGGGGCGGGATACCTCCTACGAGCAGTACTTC.

This sequence joins TRBV6-5 and TRBJ2-7; 10 nucleotides line up with TRBD1. The V gene's germline CDR1 is MNHEY and CDR2 SVGAGI. The V and J ends lost 2 bases and 2 bases, in that order; junction bases with no gene match: 3. This CDR3 spans 15 amino acids. CDR3 bases: TGTGCCAGCAGTTACGGGGACAGGGGTCCCTACGAGCAGTACTTC. It translates to CASSYGDRGPYEQYF.

The chain has TRBV11-2 and TRBJ2-7; a possible D gene is TRBD2 (5 bases). In germline, CDR1 is SGHAT, CDR2 FQNNGV. This CDR3 region has 13 residues. The V gene lost 1 base and the J gene lost 3 bases, with 7 bases spanning the gap. The CDR3 DNA reads as TGTGCCAGCAGCTTAGCGGCGGGCTACGAGCAGTACTTC. This codes for CASSLAAGYEQYF.

V is TRBV18 and J is TRBJ1-3; 8 positions match TRBD1. The J segment lost 0 bases and the V segment lost 3 bases, leaving 10 bases of the junction unmatched. The CDR3 is made up of 18 amino acids. Germline-derived CDR1 and CDR2 are KGHSH and LQKENI. CDR3 in DNA: TGTGCCAGCTCACCTGGTCACAGGGGGGCCTCCTCTGGAAACACCATATATTTT. It specifies CASSPGHRGASSGNTIYF. Filled out from reference TRBV18 and TRBJ1-3, the complete variable domain reads NAGVMQNPRHLVRRRGQEARLRCSPMKGHSHVYWYRQLPEEGLKFMVYLQKENIIDESGMPKERFSAEFPKEGPSILRIQQVVRGDSAAYFCASSPGHRGASSGNTIYFGEGSWLTVV.

This chain uses TRBV6-6 with TRBJ2-2, with D maybe TRBD2 (5 bases). In germline, CDR1 is MNHNY, CDR2 SVGAGI (reference sequence). Trimming stripped 8 bases from V and 7 bases from J, with 17 bases between. The CDR3 totals 14 residues. CDR3 sequence reads: CASGDSEYGGELFF. Here the CDR3 DNA reads TGTGCCAGCGGCGATAGCGAGTATGGCGGGGAGCTGTTTTTT.

V gene TRBV6-5 combines with J gene TRBJ1-3; D not resolved. The germline CDR1 and CDR2 sequences are MNHEY and SVGAGI. The CDR3 sequence is 15 residues long. V gave up 2 bases and J gave up 0 bases, with 8 bases separating them. The CDR3 is CASSYLGGSGNTIYF. DNA for the CDR3: TGTGCCAGCAGTTACCTAGGAGGCTCTGGAAACACCATATATTTT.

V gene TRBV6-5 combines with J gene TRBJ1-1, with D hard to call. The CDR3 is 15 amino acids. The V gene's germline CDR1 is MNHEY and CDR2 SVGAGI. V lost 7 bases and J lost 4, with 19 bases in between. CDR3 coding DNA: TGTGCCAGCACCCGAGTGGGCAGCTTAACCACTGAAGCTTTCTTT. Translating gives CASTRVGSLTTEAFF.